The 32 T cell receptor beta chains in this list originate from one sample, sequenced in a study of cytomegalovirus exposure and HLA in healthy donors (dated by TCRdb to the late 2010s). The library relied on the immunoSEQ multiplex PCR assay. For the multiplex PCR, a mixture combining 60 forward primers for TCR Vbeta segments and 13 reverse primers for TCR Jbeta segments was used. TCRdb holds this immuneACCESS table with in-frame rearrangements only. Some clones are missing; in checked studies, unresolved V genes explain under half, and the rest has no known cause. Counted in this sample were some 140,000 clones; more than 60% of them appeared once. The ten biggest clones cover around 10% of the sample. Sample: PBMCs. Source of these receptors: a woman aged 45 to 65 in good health and CMV-seropositive.

This clone was found a few times. V gene TRBV5-6 combines with J gene TRBJ2-7, with TRBD1 identical over 9 bases. The CDR3 loop spans 15 amino acids. CDR1 is SGHDT and CDR2 is YYEEEE in the germline V gene. V lost 6 bases, J lost 4 bases, and 11 bases stayed unmatched. The CDR3 protein is CASILGRQGGYEQYF. CDR3 nucleotides: TGTGCCAGCATCCTTGGGAGACAGGGGGGGTACGAGCAGTACTTC.

This sequence joins TRBV18 and TRBJ1-2; a weak D match, TRBD1 (6 bases). Germline CDR1 KGHSH, CDR2 LQKENI. The CDR3 runs 14 residues. V lost 4 bases to trimming and J lost 3 bases, with 12 bases between them. CDR3 sequence reads: CASSQGRGYYGYTF. The CDR3 nucleotides are TGTGCCAGCTCACAAGGAAGGGGGTACTATGGCTACACCTTC. Combining the CDR3 with reference TRBV18 and TRBJ1-2 gives the whole variable domain NAGVMQNPRHLVRRRGQEARLRCSPMKGHSHVYWYRQLPEEGLKFMVYLQKENIIDESGMPKERFSAEFPKEGPSILRIQQVVRGDSAAYFCASSQGRGYYGYTFGSGTRLTVV.

The chain joins TRBV30 to TRBJ1-1, with D unclear. CDR3 length: 13 residues. Germline V CDR1 and CDR2: GTSNPN, SVGIG (reference sequence). V was cut by 2 bases and J by 5 bases, with 12 bases left in between. DNA of the CDR3: TGTGCCTGGAGTAGGTCTTCGGGAACTGAAGCTTTCTTT. This encodes CAWSRSSGTEAFF.

The chain carries TRBV6-4 and TRBJ2-3; D call uncertain. CDR1 and CDR2 from the germline V gene are MRHNA and SNTAGT. V lost 5 bases to trimming and J lost 11 bases, with 17 bases between them. The CDR3 contains 13 residues. CDR3 DNA sequence: TGTGCCAGCAGTACTGACAATTCCAATAGGCAGTATTTT. Translated: CASSTDNSNRQYF.

This clone showed up just once. The chain employs TRBV11-2 and TRBJ1-5, with D possibly matching TRBD1 (6 bases). The CDR3 has 15 amino acids. Per the germline V gene, CDR1 is SGHAT and CDR2 is FQNNGV. The V and J ends lost 0 bases and 3 bases respectively, with 9 bases between them. The CDR3 DNA reads TGTGCCAGCAGCTTAGATGGACAGATCAATCAGCCCCAGCATTTT. This translates into CASSLDGQINQPQHF.

The V and J genes are TRBV7-2 and TRBJ2-7; no definite D call. V gave up 1 base and J gave up 2 bases, with 12 bases separating them. The CDR3 extends over 15 amino acids. In germline, CDR1 is SGHTA, CDR2 FQGNSA. CDR3: CASSLDWQITYEQYF. The DNA of the CDR3 is TGTGCCAGCAGCTTAGATTGGCAGATTACCTACGAGCAGTACTTC.

This chain connects TRBV7-3 to TRBJ1-1; D unresolved. Trimming left V 3 bases short and J 5 bases short, with 10 bases between. Per the germline V gene, CDR1 is SGHTA and CDR2 is FQGTGA. The CDR3 sequence is 13 residues long. DNA for the CDR3: TGTGCCAGCAGCTTTGGACGGGAGACTGAAGCTTTCTTT. Translation gives CASSFGRETEAFF.

The chain has TRBV7-8 and TRBJ1-3; TRBD1 matches 10 bases. The CDR3 runs to 15 residues. V gave up 8 bases and J gave up 0 bases; unmatched junction bases: 4. Germline loops: CDR1 SGHVS, CDR2 FQNEAQ. CDR3 sequence (DNA): TGTGCCAGCCGGGACAGGGGATTCTCTGGAAACACCATATATTTT. Translation: CASRDRGFSGNTIYF.

The chain is built from TRBV18 and TRBJ2-5; 9 bases map to TRBD1. V trimming: 3 bases; J trimming: 4 bases; junction bases outside the gene matches: 6. The CDR3 runs 15 residues. Germline assignment: CDR1 KGHSH and CDR2 LQKENI. The chain's CDR3 is CASSPDRGGGETQYF. The CDR3 DNA reads as TGTGCCAGCTCACCGGACAGGGGAGGAGGAGAGACCCAGTACTTC.

This chain joins TRBV7-3 and TRBJ2-5, with D possibly being TRBD1 (5 bases). The V gene lost 5 bases and the J gene lost 3 bases, with 16 bases spanning the gap. CDR1 and CDR2 from the germline V gene are SGHTA and FQGTGA. This CDR3 comprises 15 residues. CDR3 DNA: TGTGCCAGCAGCCTTGCTAGGGGCTCGAAAGAGACCCAGTACTTC. It yields the protein CASSLARGSKETQYF. Based on the CDR3 plus reference TRBV7-3 and TRBJ2-5, the full variable domain is GAGVSQTPSNKVTEKGKYVELRCDPISGHTALYWYRQSLGQGPEFLIYFQGTGAADDSGLPNDRFFAVRPEGSVSTLKIQRTERGDSAVYLCASSLARGSKETQYFGPGTRLLVL.

This chain links TRBV10-3 with TRBJ2-7, with 8 bases identical to TRBD2. The V segment lost 7 bases and the J segment 2 bases; nucleotides outside the gene matches: 10. Germline CDR1 reads ENHRY; CDR2 reads SYGVKD. The CDR3 covers 15 residues. The CDR3 DNA sequence: TGTGCCATCACCGAGATCCCGGGACTAGCCTACGAGCAGTACTTC. This sequence encodes CAITEIPGLAYEQYF.

Written as DNA, the CDR3 is TGCGCCAGCAGCTTGCTATCGGAGACCCAGTACTTC. It specifies CASSLLSETQYF. V and J are TRBV5-1 and TRBJ2-5; the D is unclear. The V gene lost 1 base and the J gene lost 5 bases, with 6 bases spanning the gap. There are 12 residues in the CDR3. Germline lookup yields CDR1 SGHRS and CDR2 YFSETQ.

The chain combines TRBV5-1 with TRBJ2-3, with TRBD1 matching over 7 bases. The CDR3 length is 16 residues. Unmatched junction bases numbered 11, after V lost 4 bases and J lost 3 bases. Looked up from germline, CDR1 is SGHRS and CDR2 is YFSETQ. The CDR3 region is CASSPGSGGRTDTQYF. In nucleotides, the CDR3 is TGCGCCAGCAGCCCGGGTTCAGGGGGACGGACAGATACGCAGTATTTT. The full variable domain, with the rest looked up from reference TRBV5-1 and TRBJ2-3, is KAGVTQTPRYLIKTRGQQVTLSCSPISGHRSVSWYQQTPGQGLQFLFEYFSETQRNKGNFPGRFSGRQFSNSRSEMNVSTLELGDSALYLCASSPGSGGRTDTQYFGPGTRLTVL.

This chain links TRBV7-6 with TRBJ2-7, with D possibly TRBD1 on 5 matching bases. V lost 2 bases and J lost 2, with 10 bases in between. CDR1 is SGHVS, CDR2 FNYEAQ, per germline. The CDR3 runs to 14 residues. CDR3 coding DNA: TGTGCCAGCAGCTTATCAGGGCAGACCTACGAGCAGTACTTC. It is translated as CASSLSGQTYEQYF.

This chain connects TRBV5-1 to TRBJ1-5; TRBD1 agrees at 7 bases. Germline CDR1 reads SGHRS; CDR2 reads YFSETQ. V gave up 0 bases and J gave up 3 bases; unmatched junction bases: 6. This CDR3 spans 16 amino acids. For the CDR3, the DNA is TGCGCCAGCAGCTTGGAGGGACAGTTAGACAATCAGCCCCAGCATTTT. It encodes CASSLEGQLDNQPQHF.

This sequence joins TRBV7-8 and TRBJ1-5; D unclear. CDR1 is SGHVS, CDR2 FQNEAQ, per germline. There are 16 residues in the CDR3. Trimming took off 4 bases at V and 1 base at J, with 14 bases between the two ends. Here the CDR3 reads CASSSFPRRSNQPQHF. The DNA for the CDR3 is TGTGCCAGCAGCTCGTTCCCAAGGAGGAGCAATCAGCCCCAGCATTTT.

Points on this clone: One end of the junction fails to match germline, which may point to a read error. J is TRBJ2-1 and V is TRBV5-1, with 11 nucleotides matching TRBD2. CDR3 length equals 14 residues. Germline CDR1 and CDR2: SGHRS and YFSETQ. The CDR3 region has the DNA TGCGCCAGCAGCTTGGCCGGGACTAGCGGTGAGGAGTTCTTC. It yields the protein CASSLAGTSGEEFF.

In the case of this clone: Other nucleotide sequences from this sample produce the same CDR3. The rearrangement links TRBV9 to TRBJ1-6; D is unresolved. Germline V gene sequence: CDR1 SGDLS, CDR2 YYNGEE. V lost 1 base to trimming and J lost 1 base, with 6 bases between them. The CDR3 totals 15 residues. CDR3 nucleotides: TGTGCCAGCAGCGTAAGAGGATCCTATAATTCACCCCTCCACTTT. Translation gives CASSVRGSYNSPLHF. Using reference TRBV9 and TRBJ1-6 for the parts outside the CDR3, the full variable domain is DSGVTQTPKHLITATGQRVTLRCSPRSGDLSVYWYQQSLDQGLQFLIQYYNGEERAKGNILERFSAQQFPDLHSELNLSSLELGDSALYFCASSVRGSYNSPLHFGNGTRLTVT.

The chain recombines TRBV5-1 with TRBJ2-5; 8 bases match TRBD2. CDR3 size: 16 residues. V dropped 0 bases and J dropped 3; count of bases not matched to a gene: 7. Germline values: CDR1 SGHRS, CDR2 YFSETQ. The CDR3 DNA follows: TGCGCCAGCAGCTTGGATCGGGGGGGCCCCGAAGAGACCCAGTACTTC. Translated: CASSLDRGGPEETQYF.

The CDR3 is CASSFVTGPTDTQYF. DNA for the CDR3: TGTGCCAGCAGCTTTGTGACAGGGCCCACAGATACGCAGTATTTT. This chain links TRBV5-8 with TRBJ2-3; 7 bases fit TRBD1. The CDR3 loop spans 15 amino acids. V gave up 2 bases and J gave up 2 bases; unmatched junction bases: 5. Germline V CDR1 and CDR2: SGHTS, YDEGEE. Filled out from reference TRBV5-8 and TRBJ2-3, the complete variable domain reads EAGVTQSPTHLIKTRGQQATLRCSPISGHTSVYWYQQALGLGLQFLLWYDEGEERNRGNFPPRFSGRQFPNYSSELNVNALELEDSALYLCASSFVTGPTDTQYFGPGTRLTVL.

The chain links TRBV4-1 to TRBJ2-7; 7 positions match TRBD2. The trim removed 4 bases at V and 0 bases at J, leaving 3 bases unmatched. This CDR3 is 14 amino acids long. Germline assignment: CDR1 MGHRA and CDR2 YSYEKL. The CDR3 loop reads CASSLSGFSYEQYF. Written as DNA, the CDR3 is TGCGCCAGCAGCCTTAGCGGGTTCTCCTACGAGCAGTACTTC.

The chain employs TRBV29-1 and TRBJ2-5; D might be TRBD1 (6 bases). CDR1 and CDR2 from the germline V gene are SQVTM and ANQGSEA. The CDR3 runs 14 residues. V lost 1 base and J 4 bases, leaving 13 bases between the germline ends. CDR3 sequence: CSVEGFVGAETQYF. The CDR3 DNA reads TGCAGCGTTGAAGGCTTCGTGGGGGCAGAGACCCAGTACTTC.

This rearrangement joins TRBV5-6 to TRBJ1-2; 8 bases align to TRBD1. V lost 4 bases to trimming and J lost 4 bases; unmatched junction nucleotides: 15. Germline CDR1 reads SGHDT; CDR2 reads YYEEEE. This CDR3 has 17 amino acids. The CDR3 DNA is TGTGCCAGCAGCCCGTTTATCACAGGGGGGAGAGCCTATGGCTACACCTTC. Residues: CASSPFITGGRAYGYTF.

The genes are TRBV11-2 and TRBJ2-7; unclear D gene. From germline, CDR1 is SGHAT and CDR2 FQNNGV. The CDR3 has 14 residues. V was trimmed by 5 bases and J by 2 bases, leaving 13 bases between them. The CDR3 loop reads CASSPDLGTYEQYF. In DNA, the CDR3 is TGTGCCAGCAGCCCGGATTTGGGCACCTACGAGCAGTACTTC.

The rearrangement links TRBV9 to TRBJ2-7; 10 nucleotides align to TRBD1. The J segment lost 9 bases and the V segment lost 4 bases, leaving 13 bases of the junction unmatched. Germline V CDR1 and CDR2: SGDLS, YYNGEE. This CDR3 region has 15 residues. The CDR3: CASSRAQDRGRGQYF. In nucleotides, the CDR3 is TGTGCCAGCAGCCGAGCCCAGGACAGGGGGAGGGGGCAGTACTTC.

The chain carries TRBV6-1 and TRBJ1-3, with unresolved D. The CDR3 sequence is 12 residues long. In germline, CDR1 is MNHNS, CDR2 SASEGT. Trimming cost V 6 bases and J 5 bases, with 8 bases left between them. The CDR3: CASSNSRNTIYF. In DNA, the CDR3 is TGTGCCAGCAGCAACTCGAGAAACACCATATATTTT.

The chain carries TRBV13 and TRBJ1-5, with TRBD1 matching over 11 bases. This CDR3 is built from 16 residues. The germline V gene encodes CDR1 PRHDT and CDR2 FYEKMQ (reference sequence). The V and J ends lost 3 bases and 1 base, in that order; junction bases with no gene match: 2. Written as DNA, the CDR3 is TGTGCCAGCAGCTTGGGACAGGGGGAAAGCAATCAGCCCCAGCATTTT. Translating gives CASSLGQGESNQPQHF.

V gene TRBV11-3 combines with J gene TRBJ2-1; D may be TRBD2 (5 bases). The germline V and J ends were trimmed by 5 bases and 7 bases, with 9 bases remaining between them. The CDR3 runs 12 residues. Germline V CDR1 and CDR2: SGHNT, YENEEA. CDR3 residues: CASSDRRNEQFF. The CDR3 region has the DNA TGTGCCAGCAGCGATCGGAGGAATGAGCAGTTCTTC.

The chain uses TRBV5-6 and TRBJ2-5, with TRBD1 matching 7 bases. V trimming: 4 bases; J trimming: 3 bases; junction bases outside the gene matches: 6. The CDR3 has 14 amino acids. Germline CDR1 and CDR2: SGHDT and YYEEEE. For the CDR3, the DNA is TGTGCCAGCAGCAAAGACAGGGATGAAGAGACCCAGTACTTC. It translates to CASSKDRDEETQYF.

J is TRBJ2-1 and V is TRBV6-5; D might be TRBD1 (6 bases). Trimming left V 6 bases short and J 6 bases short, with 12 bases between. Germline CDR1 is MNHEY and CDR2 is SVGAGI. The CDR3 spans 13 residues. The CDR3 sequence is CASSSQGFNEQFF. The CDR3 DNA reads as TGTGCCAGCAGCTCACAGGGTTTCAATGAGCAGTTCTTC.

In this sample, this clone turned up once. The rearrangement joins TRBV7-8 to TRBJ1-2; possible D gene TRBD1, 6 bases. This CDR3 spans 13 amino acids. The germline V gene encodes CDR1 SGHVS and CDR2 FQNEAQ. The germline V and J ends were trimmed by 1 base and 8 bases, with 11 bases remaining between them. The CDR3 protein is CASSLGGPEGYTF. CDR3 nucleotides: TGTGCCAGCAGCTTAGGGGGGCCGGAAGGCTACACCTTC.

This clone was observed a few times. The chain recombines TRBV29-1 with TRBJ2-7; D is perhaps TRBD1 (5 bases). The CDR3 covers 11 residues. Germline values: CDR1 SQVTM, CDR2 ANQGSEA. The V gene lost 5 bases and the J gene lost 4 bases, with 9 bases spanning the gap. The CDR3 is CSVMDTYEQYF. The DNA of the CDR3 is TGCAGCGTTATGGACACTTACGAGCAGTACTTC.